These 30 T cell receptor beta chains originate from one sample sequenced in a study of CD8 T cells in Susac syndrome. RNA amounts of roughly 0.45 to 1 ug underwent reverse transcription with random hexamers. TCRdb independently ran MiXCR on the immunoSEQ multiplex PCR reads; one entry per CDR3 protein. The table has around 100,000 distinct CDR3 sequences, around 96% seen once; the top ten hold less than 0.35%. The specimen sequenced was CD8+ T cells from PBMCs. All receptors derive from a human donor with Susac syndrome.

V is TRBV20-1 and J is TRBJ2-7; 8 positions match TRBD1. The CDR3 consists of 15 residues. From germline, CDR1 is DFQATT and CDR2 SNEGSKA (reference sequence). The junction had 11 bases not matched to a gene; V was cut back by 5 bases and J by 2 bases. CDR3 amino acids: CSAQGQGASPYEQYF. The CDR3 coding sequence is TGCAGTGCTCAAGGGCAGGGGGCATCTCCCTACGAGCAGTACTTC.

The V and J genes are TRBV29-1 and TRBJ1-2; possibly TRBD1 for D (5 bases). Trimming cost V 0 bases and J 0 bases, with 11 bases left between them. The V gene's germline CDR1 is SQVTM and CDR2 ANQGSEA. The CDR3 covers 15 residues. The CDR3 sequence: CSVEDWRGPNYGYTF. The CDR3 DNA follows: TGCAGCGTTGAAGACTGGCGGGGCCCTAACTATGGCTACACCTTC.

This chain uses TRBV15 with TRBJ2-1; D is perhaps TRBD1 or TRBD2 (5 bases each). V lost 8 bases, J lost 9 bases, and 14 bases lay in between. Germline CDR1 is LNHNV and CDR2 is YYDKDF (reference sequence). The CDR3 covers 12 residues. The chain's CDR3 is CATGDGVAEQFF. The CDR3 DNA sequence: TGTGCCACCGGGGACGGTGTGGCTGAGCAGTTCTTC.

The chain recombines TRBV29-1 with TRBJ2-3, with 10 bases matching TRBD2. The CDR3 contains 13 residues. J was trimmed by 2 bases and V by 7 bases; bases with no gene match: 3. Germline V lookup: CDR1 SQVTM, CDR2 ANQGSEA. The CDR3 region has the DNA TGCAGCGGCCTAGCGGGAGCCACAGATACGCAGTATTTT. Encoded protein: CSGLAGATDTQYF.

The gene calls are TRBV6-4 and TRBJ2-2; D unresolved. The germline V and J ends were trimmed by 5 bases and 0 bases, with 4 bases remaining between them. The CDR3 has 13 amino acids. CDR1 is MRHNA and CDR2 is SNTAGT in the germline V gene. CDR3 coding DNA: TGTGCCAGCAGTAGGACGAACACCGGGGAGCTGTTTTTT. Amino acids: CASSRTNTGELFF.

This sequence joins TRBV27 and TRBJ1-1; tentatively, D is TRBD1 (5 bases). CDR1 is MNHEY and CDR2 is SMNVEV in the germline V gene (reference sequence). The CDR3 is made up of 14 amino acids. Trimming cost V 3 bases and J 1 base, with 9 bases left between them. The CDR3 loop is CASSLSTGNTEAFF. In DNA form, the CDR3 reads TGTGCCAGCAGTTTGTCAACAGGGAACACTGAAGCTTTCTTT.

The gene calls are TRBV2 and TRBJ1-3, with D maybe TRBD1 (6 bases). Trimming stripped 4 bases from V and 2 bases from J, with 9 bases between. There are 14 residues in the CDR3. Germline-derived CDR1 and CDR2 are SNHLY and FYNNEI. The CDR3 spells CASSGGTPGNTIYF. The CDR3 DNA reads as TGTGCCAGCAGTGGGGGGACACCTGGAAACACCATATATTTT. Drawing the rest from reference TRBV2 and TRBJ1-3, the complete variable domain is EPEVTQTPSHQVTQMGQEVILRCVPISNHLYFYWYRQILGQKVEFLVSFYNNEISEKSEIFDDQFSVERPDGSNFTLKIRSTKLEDSAMYFCASSGGTPGNTIYFGEGSWLTVV.

The CDR3 DNA follows: TGCAGCGTTGCCCAAACTAGCGGGAGGGCCCAGCAGTACTTC. Translated: CSVAQTSGRAQQYF. The chain employs TRBV29-1 and TRBJ2-7; 13 nucleotides agree with TRBD2. The J segment lost 8 bases and the V segment lost 4 bases, leaving 8 bases of the junction unmatched. The germline V gene encodes CDR1 SQVTM and CDR2 ANQGSEA. The CDR3 is 14 residues long.

This chain uses TRBV7-9 with TRBJ2-5; D is unresolved. Germline CDR1 is SEHNR and CDR2 is FQNEAQ (reference sequence). This CDR3 is built from 13 residues. Trimming pared 7 bases from V and 5 bases from J, leaving 14 bases between. The CDR3: CASIRDPDETQYF. Written as DNA, the CDR3 is TGTGCCAGCATCCGCGACCCTGACGAGACCCAGTACTTC.

This clonotype was found once. The chain has TRBV3-1 and TRBJ1-4; possible D gene TRBD1, 5 bases. This CDR3 has 13 amino acids. Trimming left V 0 bases short and J 8 bases short, with 7 bases between. Germline loops: CDR1 LGHDT, CDR2 YNNKEL (reference sequence). The CDR3 sequence is CASSQDGGEKLFF. Here the CDR3 DNA reads TGTGCCAGCAGCCAAGATGGGGGGGAAAAACTGTTTTTT.

J is TRBJ2-5 and V is TRBV20-1, with 9 bases fitting TRBD2. The CDR3 contains 17 residues. The V gene end was trimmed by 0 bases and the J gene end by 5 bases; junction bases not matched to a gene: 13. CDR1 and CDR2 (germline): DFQATT, SNEGSKA (reference sequence). The DNA for the CDR3 is TGCAGTGCTAGAGATGGAGAGGAGCGGGGGGCGGAGGAGACCCAGTACTTC. It codes for CSARDGEERGAEETQYF.

The chain joins TRBV27 to TRBJ2-7; perhaps TRBD1 as D (5 bases). V was cut by 3 bases and J by 6 bases, with 15 bases left in between. This CDR3 contains 14 residues. The germline V gene has CDR1 MNHEY and CDR2 SMNVEV (reference sequence). The CDR3 reads CASSLEGDLREQYF. The DNA for the CDR3 is TGTGCCAGCAGTTTGGAAGGGGATTTACGCGAGCAGTACTTC.

The rearrangement joins TRBV29-1 to TRBJ1-2; perhaps TRBD1 as D (5 bases). From germline, CDR1 is SQVTM and CDR2 ANQGSEA. CDR3 length: 12 amino acids. V was pared by 6 bases and J by 6 bases, with 14 bases between. The CDR3 reads CSVPRVGDGYTF. In DNA, the CDR3 is TGCAGCGTCCCCAGGGTAGGGGATGGCTACACCTTC.

The chain links TRBV5-4 to TRBJ1-5; 7 nucleotides match TRBD1. The CDR3 contains 13 residues. The V gene's germline CDR1 is SGHNT and CDR2 YYREEE (reference sequence). Losses at the gene ends were 5 bases for V and 9 bases for J; bases not matched to a gene: 8. DNA for the CDR3: TGTGCCAGCAGAGCGACACAGGGGCCGCCCCAGCATTTT. Its protein is CASRATQGPPQHF.

V usage is TRBV28 and J usage is TRBJ2-3; D is possibly TRBD2 (6 bases). There are 13 residues in the CDR3. V lost 6 bases and J lost 6, with 13 bases in between. Looked up from germline, CDR1 is MDHEN and CDR2 is SYDVKM. CDR3 bases: TGTGCCAGCAGGCGCCCCGGAGGGGATACGCAGTATTTT. Translating gives CASRRPGGDTQYF.

The chain recombines TRBV12-3 or TRBV12-4 with TRBJ1-4, with D uncertain. V was trimmed by 6 bases and J by 7 bases, leaving 12 bases between them. This CDR3 contains 13 residues. DNA of the CDR3: TGTGCCAGCAGGTCCGTGGGAGGTGAAAAACTGTTTTTT. It encodes CASRSVGGEKLFF.

The CDR3 DNA reads as TGTGCCAGCAGCTTCCTAACTAGCGGGGGTCCCCGGGAGCAGTTCTTC. Its protein product is CASSFLTSGGPREQFF. V and J are TRBV7-9 and TRBJ2-1; TRBD2 aligns across 11 bases. Losses at the gene ends were 3 bases for V and 10 bases for J; bases not matched to a gene: 11. Germline V lookup: CDR1 SEHNR, CDR2 FQNEAQ (reference sequence). The CDR3 contains 16 residues.

The chain couples TRBV28 to TRBJ1-6; unclear D gene. The CDR3 runs 14 residues. The V gene's germline CDR1 is MDHEN and CDR2 SYDVKM. Trimming left V 6 bases short and J 0 bases short, with 6 bases between. The CDR3 loop is CASRRVSYNSPLHF. The DNA of the CDR3 is TGTGCCAGCAGGAGGGTCTCCTATAATTCACCCCTCCACTTT.

The V and J genes are TRBV20-1 and TRBJ2-7; 12 bases line up with TRBD2. J lost 3 bases, V lost 4 bases, and 4 bases had no gene match. Germline V gene sequence: CDR1 DFQATT, CDR2 SNEGSKA (reference sequence). The CDR3 consists of 14 residues. Written as DNA, the CDR3 is TGCAGTGCTAAACCGGGACTAGCGGGCTACGAGCAGTACTTC. Translating gives CSAKPGLAGYEQYF.

V gene TRBV20-1 combines with J gene TRBJ2-1, with 8 bases fitting TRBD2. Germline V gene lookup returns CDR1 DFQATT and CDR2 SNEGSKA (reference sequence). The CDR3 totals 14 residues. V dropped 6 bases and J dropped 7; count of bases not matched to a gene: 11. In DNA form, the CDR3 reads TGCAGTGCATCCCGGGGGGGCGGTGGTAATGAGCAGTTCTTC. Its protein product is CSASRGGGGNEQFF.

This clonotype was seen once. One junction end disagrees with the germline gene, perhaps due to a read error. This chain links TRBV4-1 with TRBJ2-7; 9 bases agree with TRBD2. The CDR3 runs to 13 residues. Germline CDR1 reads MGHRA; CDR2 reads YSYEKL. CDR3 protein: CASNSGSSHEQYF. The CDR3 bases are TGCGCCAGTAATAGCGGGAGCTCCCACGAGCAGTACTTC.

The V gene is TRBV7-9, the J gene TRBJ1-1, with D unclear. The germline V and J ends were trimmed by 5 bases and 0 bases, with 7 bases remaining between them. Germline values: CDR1 SEHNR, CDR2 FQNEAQ (reference sequence). There are 13 residues in the CDR3. The DNA for the CDR3 is TGTGCCAGCAGCCCATCATTGAACACTGAAGCTTTCTTT. It encodes CASSPSLNTEAFF.

This clonotype was seen just once. The chain employs TRBV9 and TRBJ1-6; maybe TRBD1 (5 bases). The V gene's germline CDR1 is SGDLS and CDR2 YYNGEE. V lost 4 bases and J lost 4, with 15 bases in between. This CDR3 is built from 16 residues. CDR3 protein: CASSPSGGGYNSPLHF. The DNA of the CDR3 is TGTGCCAGCAGCCCTAGTGGCGGGGGGTATAATTCACCCCTCCACTTT.

This chain uses TRBV23-1 with TRBJ2-7; no definite D call. TRBV23-1 qualifies as an ORF whose function is uncertain. This CDR3 spans 13 amino acids. V lost 3 bases to trimming and J lost 7 bases, with 13 bases between them. The CDR3 is CASSHGWAGEQYF. Written as DNA, the CDR3 is TGCGCCAGCAGTCACGGATGGGCAGGAGAGCAGTACTTC.

This rearrangement joins TRBV19 to TRBJ2-7; 7 nucleotides line up with TRBD1. J was trimmed by 1 base and V by 6 bases; bases with no gene match: 6. The CDR3 is 14 residues long. Germline V gene lookup returns CDR1 LNHDA and CDR2 SQIVND (reference sequence). The CDR3 nucleotides read TGTGCCAGTAGCAGGGACAGCGGATCCTACGAGCAGTACTTC. It is translated as CASSRDSGSYEQYF.

Only one count was recorded for this clonotype. V and J are TRBV10-2 and TRBJ1-1; perhaps TRBD1 as D (5 bases). The CDR3 loop spans 13 amino acids. V was clipped by 5 bases and J by 3 bases, with 10 bases between them. Per germline, CDR1 WSHSY and CDR2 SAAADI. CDR3 protein: CASSKQEYTEAFF. The CDR3 bases are TGCGCCAGCAGTAAACAGGAGTACACTGAAGCTTTCTTT.

The rearrangement links TRBV11-2 to TRBJ2-5, with 7 bases matching TRBD2. The CDR3 loop spans 15 amino acids. Unmatched junction bases numbered 8, after V lost 5 bases and J lost 2 bases. Germline CDR1 is SGHAT and CDR2 is FQNNGV. The CDR3, as DNA: TGTGCCAGCAGCCCGATGTGGGAGGGGCAAGAGACCCAGTACTTC. Protein: CASSPMWEGQETQYF.

This sequence joins TRBV12-3 or TRBV12-4 and TRBJ2-1; 10 nucleotides match TRBD1. The CDR3 spans 15 residues. Trimming at V came to 6 bases and at J to 9 bases, leaving 11 bases not matched to a gene. The CDR3 region is CASRGEGTGAGEQFF. The CDR3 nucleotides are TGTGCCAGCAGGGGAGAGGGGACAGGGGCGGGTGAGCAGTTCTTC.

CDR3 DNA: TGTGCCAGCTCAACGTCGCAGGGTGCTTCACCCCTCCACTTT. The encoded protein is CASSTSQGASPLHF. V is TRBV18 and J is TRBJ1-6; possible D gene TRBD1, 5 bases. The V gene lost 5 bases and the J gene lost 9 bases, with 14 bases spanning the gap. In germline, CDR1 is KGHSH, CDR2 LQKENI. The CDR3 covers 14 residues.

The rearrangement joins TRBV7-9 to TRBJ1-1; D perhaps matches TRBD1 (5 bases). Germline CDR1 and CDR2: SEHNR and FQNEAQ (reference sequence). This CDR3 has 14 residues. Trimming removed 1 base at V and 3 bases at J, with 9 bases between. The CDR3 reads CASSLGGRDTEAFF. In DNA form, the CDR3 reads TGTGCCAGCAGCTTAGGGGGACGGGACACTGAAGCTTTCTTT.